This is a list of T cell receptor beta chains from one sample in a study of monozygotic twins with cystic fibrosis. TCRdb keeps only in-frame clones here, not all; method: immunoSEQ multiplex PCR. The top ten hold 0.54% of the sample, which has about 25,000 clones, approximately 90% seen once. The sequencing sample was made of blood. The origin of the receptors is a girl aged 2 to 9 with cystic fibrosis. Both conserved end residues are trimmed from each CDR3. The size entry is marked missing in some rows and otherwise reads once, few, many or a size class.

cdr3_aa,j_call,v_call,clone_size
ASSYKRTGYTEAF,TRBJ1-1,TRBV6-5,once
ASSLVGGLEF,TRBJ2-1,TRBV5-1,.
ASTTLLNTEAF,TRBJ1-1,TRBV25-1,once
ASSPRTGRGTEAF,TRBJ1-1,TRBV9,.
ASLGGTGVSSGELF,TRBJ2-2,TRBV30,.
ASRAVAGDTDTQY,TRBJ2-3,TRBV2,.
ASSLAPGQSHSYT,TRBJ1-2,TRBV7-2,.
ASSSWGQGGNTIY,TRBJ1-3,TRBV6-5,.
ASSIVWRNTGELF,TRBJ2-2,TRBV19,.
ATSGGSRTQY,TRBJ2-5,TRBV15,.
ASSTRDTQY,TRBJ2-3,TRBV6-6,.
ASSVGLQSSYNEQF,TRBJ2-1,TRBV9,.
ASSLGVNTEAF,TRBJ1-1,TRBV13,.
ASSDLGEKLF,TRBJ1-4,TRBV6-1,.
ASSIVGGTYEQY,TRBJ2-7,TRBV19,.
ASSDHGGTEETQY,TRBJ2-5,TRBV6-1,.
ASSARTGVATEAF,TRBJ1-1,TRBV7-2,.
ASSLGARSYEQY,TRBJ2-7,TRBV13,.
ASSEGHYTGELF,TRBJ2-2,TRBV2,.
ASSQTYSNQPQH,TRBJ1-5,TRBV6-5,.
ASSQESGADVPT,TRBJ1-2,TRBV4-3,.
ASSYRGEEGTDTQY,TRBJ2-3,TRBV6-5,.
ASSLGDLVYGYT,TRBJ1-2,TRBV7-2,.
ASSLAGQSTGELF,TRBJ2-2,TRBV11-2,.
ASSSSPQEPQH,TRBJ1-5,TRBV6-4,.
ATSRVVGRGRTEAF,TRBJ1-1,TRBV15,.
ASSLGPDRYYGYT,TRBJ1-2,TRBV5-4,once
ASSPNGGNTIY,TRBJ1-3,TRBV14,.
AWSFRGNQPQH,TRBJ1-5,TRBV30,.
ASSPSPGLVNEQY,TRBJ2-7,TRBV5-1,.
ASLRGRGNTIY,TRBJ1-3,TRBV6-5,.
ASSLVQGGAEAF,TRBJ1-1,TRBV7-9,.
ASSQDRKIKETRLDSPLH,TRBJ1-6,TRBV4-2,.
ASTRTGFPSGANVLT,TRBJ2-6,TRBV19,.
ASSQGPNHMDGYT,TRBJ1-2,TRBV4-1,.
ASSAPNKHANYGYT,TRBJ1-2,TRBV2,once
ASSPRQGSVEKLF,TRBJ1-4,TRBV9,.
ASSQDAGARSDSPLH,TRBJ1-6,TRBV4-3,few
ASSSPGLNTDTQY,TRBJ2-3,TRBV27,.
AWSVRGGATNEKLF,TRBJ1-4,TRBV30,.
SAPGRRSYNEQF,TRBJ2-1,TRBV29-1,once
SVEDRGRANYGYT,TRBJ1-2,TRBV29-1,.
SVRGDRDNEQF,TRBJ2-1,TRBV29-1,.
ASSIMARGNQPQH,TRBJ1-5,TRBV19,.
ASSFWGTGELF,TRBJ2-2,TRBV5-4,.
ASRRQENSYNEQF,TRBJ2-1,TRBV6-5,few